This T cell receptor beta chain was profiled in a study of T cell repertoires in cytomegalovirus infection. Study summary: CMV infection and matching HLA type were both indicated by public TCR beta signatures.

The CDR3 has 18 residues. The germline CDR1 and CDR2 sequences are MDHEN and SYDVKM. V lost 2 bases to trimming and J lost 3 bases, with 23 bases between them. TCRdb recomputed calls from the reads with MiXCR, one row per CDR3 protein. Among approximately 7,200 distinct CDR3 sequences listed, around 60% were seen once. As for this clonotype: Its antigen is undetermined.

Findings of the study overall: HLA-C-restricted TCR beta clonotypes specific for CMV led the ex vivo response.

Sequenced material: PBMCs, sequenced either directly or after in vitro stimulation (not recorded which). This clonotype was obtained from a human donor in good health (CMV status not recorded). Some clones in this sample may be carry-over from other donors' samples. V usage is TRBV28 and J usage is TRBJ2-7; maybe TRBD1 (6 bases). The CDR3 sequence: CASSLGPGHPLVVYEQYF. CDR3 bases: TGTGCCAGCAGTTTAGGGCCGGGACACCCTCTGGTAGTCTACGAGCAGTACTTC.